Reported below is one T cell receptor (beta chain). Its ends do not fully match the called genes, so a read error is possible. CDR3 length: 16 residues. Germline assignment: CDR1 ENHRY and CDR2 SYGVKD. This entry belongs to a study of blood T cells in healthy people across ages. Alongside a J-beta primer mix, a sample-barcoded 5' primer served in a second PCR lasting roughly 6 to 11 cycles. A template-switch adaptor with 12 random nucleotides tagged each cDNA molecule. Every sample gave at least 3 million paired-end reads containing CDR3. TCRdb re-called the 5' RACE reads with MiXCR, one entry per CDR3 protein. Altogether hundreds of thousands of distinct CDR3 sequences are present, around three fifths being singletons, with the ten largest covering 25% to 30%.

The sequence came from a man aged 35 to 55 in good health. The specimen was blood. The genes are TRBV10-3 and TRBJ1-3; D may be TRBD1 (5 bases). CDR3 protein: CATSVGDYRNGNTIYF. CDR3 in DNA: TGTGCCACCAGTGTGGGGGACTACCGTAATGGAAACACCATATATTTT.